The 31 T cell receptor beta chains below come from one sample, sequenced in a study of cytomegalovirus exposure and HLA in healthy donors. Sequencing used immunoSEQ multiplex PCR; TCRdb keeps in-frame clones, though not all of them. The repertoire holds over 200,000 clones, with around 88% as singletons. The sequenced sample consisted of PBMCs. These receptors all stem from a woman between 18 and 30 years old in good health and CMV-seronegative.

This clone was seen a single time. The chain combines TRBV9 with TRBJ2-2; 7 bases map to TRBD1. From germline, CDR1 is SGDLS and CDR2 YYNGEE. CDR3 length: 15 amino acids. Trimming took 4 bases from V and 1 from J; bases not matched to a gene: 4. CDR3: CASSFRDRNTGELFF. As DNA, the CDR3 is TGTGCCAGCAGCTTCCGGGACAGGAACACCGGGGAGCTGTTTTTT.

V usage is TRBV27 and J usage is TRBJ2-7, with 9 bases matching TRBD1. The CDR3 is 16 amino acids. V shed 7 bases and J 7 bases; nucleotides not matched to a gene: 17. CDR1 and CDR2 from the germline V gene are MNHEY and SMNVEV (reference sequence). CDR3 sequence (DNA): TGTGCCAGCATCCGGGACAGGGACCGGGCCCACTGGGAGCAGTACTTC. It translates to CASIRDRDRAHWEQYF.

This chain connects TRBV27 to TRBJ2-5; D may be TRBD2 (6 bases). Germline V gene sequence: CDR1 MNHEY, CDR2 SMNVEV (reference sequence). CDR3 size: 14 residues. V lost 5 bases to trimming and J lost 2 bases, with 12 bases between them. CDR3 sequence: CASSPPGLQETQYF. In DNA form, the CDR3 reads TGTGCCAGCAGTCCGCCGGGACTTCAAGAGACCCAGTACTTC.

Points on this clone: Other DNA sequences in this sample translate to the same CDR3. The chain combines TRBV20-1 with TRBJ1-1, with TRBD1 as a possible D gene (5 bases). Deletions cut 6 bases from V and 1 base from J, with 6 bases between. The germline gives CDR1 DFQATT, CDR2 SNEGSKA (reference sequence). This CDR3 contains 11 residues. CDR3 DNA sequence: TGCAGTGCAAGGGGGAACACTGAAGCTTTCTTT. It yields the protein CSARGNTEAFF.

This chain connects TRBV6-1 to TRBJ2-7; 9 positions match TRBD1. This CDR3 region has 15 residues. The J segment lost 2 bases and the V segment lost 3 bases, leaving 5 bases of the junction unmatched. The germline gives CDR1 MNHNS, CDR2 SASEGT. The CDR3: CASSERTGEAYEQYF. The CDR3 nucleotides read TGTGCCAGCAGTGAGAGGACAGGGGAAGCCTACGAGCAGTACTTC.

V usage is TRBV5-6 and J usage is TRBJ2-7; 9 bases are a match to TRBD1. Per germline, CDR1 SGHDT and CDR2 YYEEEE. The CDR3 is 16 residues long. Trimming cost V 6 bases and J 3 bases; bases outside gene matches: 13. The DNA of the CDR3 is TGTGCCAGCACCGCCCTTCGGACAGGGGTTTTCTACGAGCAGTACTTC. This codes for CASTALRTGVFYEQYF.

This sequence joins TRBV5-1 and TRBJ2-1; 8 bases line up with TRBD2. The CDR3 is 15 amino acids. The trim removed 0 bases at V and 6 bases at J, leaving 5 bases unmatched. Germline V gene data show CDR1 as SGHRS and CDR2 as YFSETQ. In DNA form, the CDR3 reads TGCGCCAGCAGCTTGGCAGCGGGAGCCCTCAATGAGCAGTTCTTC. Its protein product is CASSLAAGALNEQFF.

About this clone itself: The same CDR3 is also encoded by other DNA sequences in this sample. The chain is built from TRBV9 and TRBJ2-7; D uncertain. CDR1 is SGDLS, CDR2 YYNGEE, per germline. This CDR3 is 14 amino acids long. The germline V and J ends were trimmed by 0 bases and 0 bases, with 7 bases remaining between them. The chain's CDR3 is CASSVGSGSYEQYF. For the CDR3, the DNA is TGTGCCAGCAGCGTAGGATCAGGCTCCTACGAGCAGTACTTC.

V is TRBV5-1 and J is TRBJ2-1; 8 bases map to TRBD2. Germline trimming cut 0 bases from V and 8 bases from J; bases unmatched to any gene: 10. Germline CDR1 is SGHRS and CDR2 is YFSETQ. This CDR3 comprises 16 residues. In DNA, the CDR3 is TGCGCCAGCAGCTTGGATGCGGGAGGTAGAGTCGATGAGCAGTTCTTC. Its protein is CASSLDAGGRVDEQFF.

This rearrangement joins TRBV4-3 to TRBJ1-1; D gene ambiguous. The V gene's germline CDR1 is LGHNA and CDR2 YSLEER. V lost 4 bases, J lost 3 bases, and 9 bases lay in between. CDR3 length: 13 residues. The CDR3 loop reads CASSPSGHTEAFF. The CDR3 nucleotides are TGCGCCAGCAGCCCCAGTGGGCACACTGAAGCTTTCTTT.

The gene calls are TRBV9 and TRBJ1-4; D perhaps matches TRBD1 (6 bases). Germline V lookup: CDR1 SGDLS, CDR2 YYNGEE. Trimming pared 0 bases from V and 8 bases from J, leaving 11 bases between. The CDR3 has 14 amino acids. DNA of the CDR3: TGTGCCAGCAGCGTAGGGGGGCGTGAGGAAAAACTGTTTTTT. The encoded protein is CASSVGGREEKLFF.

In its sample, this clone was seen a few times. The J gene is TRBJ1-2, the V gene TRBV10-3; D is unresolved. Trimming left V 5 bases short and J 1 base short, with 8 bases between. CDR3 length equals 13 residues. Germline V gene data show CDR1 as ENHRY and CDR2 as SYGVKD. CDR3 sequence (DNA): TGTGCCATCAGTCTACAGAATAACTATGGCTACACCTTC. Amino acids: CAISLQNNYGYTF.

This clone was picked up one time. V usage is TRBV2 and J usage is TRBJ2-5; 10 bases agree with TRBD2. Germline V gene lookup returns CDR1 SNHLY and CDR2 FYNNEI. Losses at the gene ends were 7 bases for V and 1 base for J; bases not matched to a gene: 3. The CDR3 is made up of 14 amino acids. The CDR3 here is CASISGRVQETQYF. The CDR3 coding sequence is TGTGCCAGCATAAGCGGGAGGGTCCAAGAGACCCAGTACTTC.

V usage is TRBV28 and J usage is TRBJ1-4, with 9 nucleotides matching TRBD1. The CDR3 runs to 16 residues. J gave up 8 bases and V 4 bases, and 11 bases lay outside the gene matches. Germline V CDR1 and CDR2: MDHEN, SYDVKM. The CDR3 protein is CASSWAGTGKVEKLFF. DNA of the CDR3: TGTGCCAGCAGTTGGGCCGGGACAGGGAAGGTCGAAAAACTGTTTTTT. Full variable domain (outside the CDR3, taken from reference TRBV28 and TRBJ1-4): DVKVTQSSRYLVKRTGEKVFLECVQDMDHENMFWYRQDPGLGLRLIYFSYDVKMKEKGDIPEGYSVSREKKERFSLILESASTNQTSMYLCASSWAGTGKVEKLFFGSGTQLSVL.

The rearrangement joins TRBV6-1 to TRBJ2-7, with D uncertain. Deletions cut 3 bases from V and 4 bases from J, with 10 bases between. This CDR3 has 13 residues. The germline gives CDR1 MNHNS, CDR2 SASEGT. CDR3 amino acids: CASSDDTSYEQYF. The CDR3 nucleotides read TGTGCCAGCAGTGATGACACATCGTACGAGCAGTACTTC.

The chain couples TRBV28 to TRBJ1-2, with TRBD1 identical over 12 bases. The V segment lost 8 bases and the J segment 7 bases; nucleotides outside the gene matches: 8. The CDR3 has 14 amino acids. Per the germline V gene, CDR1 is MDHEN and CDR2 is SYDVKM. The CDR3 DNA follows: TGTGCCAGCCTACCGGGACAGGGGGCCGGTGGCTACACCTTC. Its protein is CASLPGQGAGGYTF.

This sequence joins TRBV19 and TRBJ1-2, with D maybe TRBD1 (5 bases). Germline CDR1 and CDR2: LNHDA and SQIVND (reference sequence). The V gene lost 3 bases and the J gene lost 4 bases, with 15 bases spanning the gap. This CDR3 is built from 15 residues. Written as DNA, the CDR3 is TGTGCCAGTAGTATTGGAGTCGGGGGGACCTATGGCTACACCTTC. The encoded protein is CASSIGVGGTYGYTF.

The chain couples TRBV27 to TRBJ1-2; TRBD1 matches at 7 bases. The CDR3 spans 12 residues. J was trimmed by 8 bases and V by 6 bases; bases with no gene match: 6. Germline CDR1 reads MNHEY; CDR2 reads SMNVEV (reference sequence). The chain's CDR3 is CASREQGIGYTF. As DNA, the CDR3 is TGTGCCAGCAGAGAACAGGGGATAGGCTACACCTTC.

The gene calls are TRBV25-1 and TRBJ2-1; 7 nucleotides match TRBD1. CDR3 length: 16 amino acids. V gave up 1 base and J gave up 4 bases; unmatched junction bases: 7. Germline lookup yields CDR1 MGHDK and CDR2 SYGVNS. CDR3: CASSELGQFGYNEQFF. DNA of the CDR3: TGTGCCAGCAGTGAATTGGGACAGTTTGGGTACAATGAGCAGTTCTTC.

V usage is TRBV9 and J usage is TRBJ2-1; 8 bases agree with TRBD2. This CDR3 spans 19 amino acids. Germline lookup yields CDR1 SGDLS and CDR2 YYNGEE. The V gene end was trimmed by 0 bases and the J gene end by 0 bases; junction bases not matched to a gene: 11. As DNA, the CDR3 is TGTGCCAGCAGCGTAGGGTCGGCTACTAGCGGTAGCTCCTACAATGAGCAGTTCTTC. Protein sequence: CASSVGSATSGSSYNEQFF.

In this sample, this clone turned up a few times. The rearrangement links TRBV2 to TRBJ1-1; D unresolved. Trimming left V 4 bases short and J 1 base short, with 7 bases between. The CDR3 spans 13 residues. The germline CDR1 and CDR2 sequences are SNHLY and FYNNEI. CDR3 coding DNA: TGTGCCAGCAGTGCGGGTCAGAACACTGAAGCTTTCTTT. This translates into CASSAGQNTEAFF.

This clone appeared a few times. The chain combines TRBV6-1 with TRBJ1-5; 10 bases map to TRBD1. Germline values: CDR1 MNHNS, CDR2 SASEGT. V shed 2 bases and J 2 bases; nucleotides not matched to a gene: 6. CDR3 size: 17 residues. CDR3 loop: CASSERTGGGRNQPQHF. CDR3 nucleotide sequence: TGTGCCAGCAGTGAAAGGACAGGGGGAGGTCGCAATCAGCCCCAGCATTTT.

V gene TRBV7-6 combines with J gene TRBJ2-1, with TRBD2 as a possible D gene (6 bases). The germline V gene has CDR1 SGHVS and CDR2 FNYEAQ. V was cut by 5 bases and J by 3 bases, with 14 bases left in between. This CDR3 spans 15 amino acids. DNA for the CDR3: TGTGCCAGCAGCCCAGGTAGCGGAAGCTACAATGAGCAGTTCTTC. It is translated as CASSPGSGSYNEQFF.

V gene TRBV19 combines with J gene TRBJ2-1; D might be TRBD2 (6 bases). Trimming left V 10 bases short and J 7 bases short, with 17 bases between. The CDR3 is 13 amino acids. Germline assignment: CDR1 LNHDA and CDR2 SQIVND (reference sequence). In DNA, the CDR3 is TGTGCCACAACCTCGGAGGGCCGGAATGAGCAGTTCTTC. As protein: CATTSEGRNEQFF.

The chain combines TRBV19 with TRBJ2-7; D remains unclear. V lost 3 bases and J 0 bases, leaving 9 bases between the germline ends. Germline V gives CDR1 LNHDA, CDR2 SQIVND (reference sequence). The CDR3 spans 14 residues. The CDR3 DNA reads TGTGCCAGTAGTATTGGTACAGACTCCTACGAGCAGTACTTC. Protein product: CASSIGTDSYEQYF.

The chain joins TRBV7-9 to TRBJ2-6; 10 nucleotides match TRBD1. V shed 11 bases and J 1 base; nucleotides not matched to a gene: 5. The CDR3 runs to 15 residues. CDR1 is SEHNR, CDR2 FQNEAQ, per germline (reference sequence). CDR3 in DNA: TGTGCCGGGGGACAGGGGAATTCTGGGGCCAACGTCCTGACTTTC. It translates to CAGGQGNSGANVLTF.

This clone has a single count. CDR3 DNA: TGTGCCAGCAGCTTAATGCCGGCTGGAAACACCATATATTTT. Protein sequence: CASSLMPAGNTIYF. The chain uses TRBV11-2 and TRBJ1-3; D is unclear. The germline V and J ends were trimmed by 2 bases and 2 bases, with 7 bases remaining between them. Germline CDR1 is SGHAT and CDR2 is FQNNGV. The CDR3 loop spans 14 amino acids.

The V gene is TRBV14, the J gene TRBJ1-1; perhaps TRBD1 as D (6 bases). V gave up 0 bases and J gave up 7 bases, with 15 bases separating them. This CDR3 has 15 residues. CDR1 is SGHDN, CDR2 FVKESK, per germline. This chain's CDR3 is CASSQEVGGLGEAFF. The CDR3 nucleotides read TGTGCCAGCAGCCAAGAAGTCGGGGGGCTCGGTGAAGCTTTCTTT.

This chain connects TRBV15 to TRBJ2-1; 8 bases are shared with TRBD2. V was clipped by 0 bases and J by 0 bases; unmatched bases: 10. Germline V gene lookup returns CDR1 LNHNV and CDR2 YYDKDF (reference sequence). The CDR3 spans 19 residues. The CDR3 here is CATSREALADDYSYNEQFF. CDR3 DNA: TGTGCCACCAGCAGAGAGGCACTAGCGGATGATTACTCCTACAATGAGCAGTTCTTC. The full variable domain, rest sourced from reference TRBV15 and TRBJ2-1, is DAMVIQNPRYQVTQFGKPVTLSCSQTLNHNVMYWYQQKSSQAPKLLFHYYDKDFNNEADTPDNFQSRRPNTSFCFLDIRSPGLGDTAMYLCATSREALADDYSYNEQFFGPGTRLTVL.

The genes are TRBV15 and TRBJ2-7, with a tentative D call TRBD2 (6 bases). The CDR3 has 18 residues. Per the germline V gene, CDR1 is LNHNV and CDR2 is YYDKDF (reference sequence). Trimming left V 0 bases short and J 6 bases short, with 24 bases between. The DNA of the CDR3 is TGTGCCACCAGCAGAGATAATAGCACGACTAGTGGGTCTTCCGAGCAGTACTTC. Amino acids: CATSRDNSTTSGSSEQYF.

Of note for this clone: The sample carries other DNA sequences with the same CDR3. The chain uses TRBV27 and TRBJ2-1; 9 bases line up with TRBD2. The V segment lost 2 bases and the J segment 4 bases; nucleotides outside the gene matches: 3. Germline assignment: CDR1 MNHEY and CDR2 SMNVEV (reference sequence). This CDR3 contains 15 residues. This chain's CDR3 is CASSLTSGFYNEQFF. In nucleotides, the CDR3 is TGTGCCAGCAGTTTAACTAGCGGGTTTTACAATGAGCAGTTCTTC.